The subject of this entry is one T cell receptor beta chain. What it binds is not known. Germline is not matched at one junction end, which may reflect a read error. A minimum of 5.5 micrograms of total RNA was extracted per sample. Using a J-beta primer mix together with a sample-barcoded 5' primer, a second PCR was run for roughly 6 to 12 cycles. A single record per CDR3 protein comes from TCRdb applying MiXCR to the 5' RACE reads. The sample contains more than 1,400,000 distinct CDR3 sequences, about 43% of which appear only once. This sample was included in a study of blood T cells in healthy people across ages. The wider study: Per two T cells, template switching captured roughly one barcoded beta molecule.

From germline, CDR1 is LGHDT and CDR2 YNNKEL (reference sequence). The CDR3 is 17 residues long. Notes on the study in general: Unknown CMV status may confound age-related changes in expanded clones.

The sequence was obtained from a woman aged 18 to 35 in good health. Sequencing used blood. The V gene is TRBV3-1, the J gene TRBJ2-3; possibly TRBD2 for D (5 bases). The CDR3 region has the DNA TGTGCCAGCAGTCAAGTAGGGCGGGCCATTCAAACAGATACGCAGTATTTT. It is translated as CASSQVGRAIQTDTQYF.